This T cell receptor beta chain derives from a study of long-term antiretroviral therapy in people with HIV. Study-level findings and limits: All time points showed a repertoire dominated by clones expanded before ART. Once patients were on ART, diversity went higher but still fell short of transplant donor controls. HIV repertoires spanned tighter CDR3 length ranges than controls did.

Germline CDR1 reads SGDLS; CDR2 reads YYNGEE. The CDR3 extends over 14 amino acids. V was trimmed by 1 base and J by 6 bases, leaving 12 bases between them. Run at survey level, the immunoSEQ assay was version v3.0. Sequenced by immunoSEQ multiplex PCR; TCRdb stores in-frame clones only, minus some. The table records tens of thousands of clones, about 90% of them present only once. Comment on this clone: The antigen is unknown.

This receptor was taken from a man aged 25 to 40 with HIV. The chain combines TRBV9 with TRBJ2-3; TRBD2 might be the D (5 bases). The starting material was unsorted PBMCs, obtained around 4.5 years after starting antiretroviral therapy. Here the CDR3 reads CASSVRTPGDTQYF. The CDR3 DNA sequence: TGTGCCAGCAGCGTACGTACCCCGGGGGATACGCAGTATTTT.